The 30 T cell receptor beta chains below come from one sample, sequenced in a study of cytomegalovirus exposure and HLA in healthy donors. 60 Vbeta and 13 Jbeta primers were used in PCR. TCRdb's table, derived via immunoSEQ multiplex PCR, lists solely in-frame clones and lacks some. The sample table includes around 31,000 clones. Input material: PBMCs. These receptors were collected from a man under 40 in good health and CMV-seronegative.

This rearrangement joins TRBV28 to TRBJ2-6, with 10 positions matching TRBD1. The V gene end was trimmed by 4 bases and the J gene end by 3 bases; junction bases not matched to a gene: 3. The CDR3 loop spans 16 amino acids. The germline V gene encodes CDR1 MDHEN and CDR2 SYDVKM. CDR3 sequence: CASSSGQGDGANVLTF. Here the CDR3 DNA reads TGTGCCAGCAGTTCAGGACAGGGGGATGGGGCCAACGTCCTGACTTTC.

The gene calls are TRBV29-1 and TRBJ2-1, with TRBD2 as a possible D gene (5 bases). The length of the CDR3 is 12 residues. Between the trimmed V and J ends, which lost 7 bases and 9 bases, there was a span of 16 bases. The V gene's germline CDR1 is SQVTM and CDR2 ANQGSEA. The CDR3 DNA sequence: TGCAGCGCCACGGACTTACCCGGTGAGCAGTTCTTC. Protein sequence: CSATDLPGEQFF.

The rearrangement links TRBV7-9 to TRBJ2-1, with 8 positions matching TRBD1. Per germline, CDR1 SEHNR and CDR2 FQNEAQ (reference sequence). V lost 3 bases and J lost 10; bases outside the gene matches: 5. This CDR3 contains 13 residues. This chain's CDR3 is CASSLGGDREQFF. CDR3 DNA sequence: TGTGCCAGCAGCTTGGGCGGGGACAGGGAGCAGTTCTTC.

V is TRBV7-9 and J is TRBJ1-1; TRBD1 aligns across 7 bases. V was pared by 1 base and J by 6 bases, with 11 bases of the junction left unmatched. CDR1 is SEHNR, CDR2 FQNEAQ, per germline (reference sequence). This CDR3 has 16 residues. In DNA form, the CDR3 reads TGTGCCAGCAGCTTAGGCCAAGGGGGCTGGAGCGCTGAAGCTTTCTTT. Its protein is CASSLGQGGWSAEAFF.

CDR3 nucleotide sequence: TGTGCCATCAGTGGACGGGATTCACCCCTCCACTTT. Its translation: CAISGRDSPLHF. The V gene is TRBV10-3, the J gene TRBJ1-6; D is uncertain. The CDR3 sequence is 12 residues long. CDR1 and CDR2 from the germline V gene are ENHRY and SYGVKD. Trimming pared 4 bases from V and 8 bases from J, leaving 6 bases between.

CDR3 coding DNA: TGTGCCAGCAGCTTGTACGGGAGCACAGATACGCAGTATTTT. It specifies CASSLYGSTDTQYF. The chain uses TRBV5-6 and TRBJ2-3; D unresolved. Trimming stripped 1 base from V and 0 bases from J, with 6 bases between. Germline CDR1 reads SGHDT; CDR2 reads YYEEEE. The CDR3 spans 14 residues.

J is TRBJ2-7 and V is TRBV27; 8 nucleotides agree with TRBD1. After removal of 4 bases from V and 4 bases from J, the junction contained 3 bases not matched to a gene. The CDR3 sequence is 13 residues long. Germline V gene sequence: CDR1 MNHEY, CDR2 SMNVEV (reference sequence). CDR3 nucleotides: TGTGCCAGCAGTTGGGACAGGAGGTACGAGCAGTACTTC. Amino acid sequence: CASSWDRRYEQYF.

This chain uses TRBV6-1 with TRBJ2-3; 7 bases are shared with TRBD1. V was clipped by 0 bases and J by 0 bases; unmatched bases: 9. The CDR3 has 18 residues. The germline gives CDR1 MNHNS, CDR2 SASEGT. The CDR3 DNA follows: TGTGCCAGCAGTGAAGCTGACTCCTCGGACAGGAGCACAGATACGCAGTATTTT. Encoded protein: CASSEADSSDRSTDTQYF.

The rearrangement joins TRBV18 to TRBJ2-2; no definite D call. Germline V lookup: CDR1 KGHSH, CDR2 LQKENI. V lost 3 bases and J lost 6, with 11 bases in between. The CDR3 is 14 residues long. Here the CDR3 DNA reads TGTGCCAGCTCACCTCTCCCGACTGCCGGGGAGCTGTTTTTT. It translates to CASSPLPTAGELFF.

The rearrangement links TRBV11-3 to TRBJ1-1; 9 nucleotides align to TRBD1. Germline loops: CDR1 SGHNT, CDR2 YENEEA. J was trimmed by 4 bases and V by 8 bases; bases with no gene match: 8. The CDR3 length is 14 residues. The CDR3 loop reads CASRSQGAPTEAFF. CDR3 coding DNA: TGTGCCAGCCGGTCACAGGGGGCGCCCACTGAAGCTTTCTTT.

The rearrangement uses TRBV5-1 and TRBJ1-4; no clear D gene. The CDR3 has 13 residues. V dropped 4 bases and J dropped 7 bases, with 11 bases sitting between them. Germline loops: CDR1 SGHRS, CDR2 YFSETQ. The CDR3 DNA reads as TGCGCCAGCAGCCCCGGAGGGAGTGAAAAACTGTTTTTT. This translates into CASSPGGSEKLFF. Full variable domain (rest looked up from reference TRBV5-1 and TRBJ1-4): KAGVTQTPRYLIKTRGQQVTLSCSPISGHRSVSWYQQTPGQGLQFLFEYFSETQRNKGNFPGRFSGRQFSNSRSEMNVSTLELGDSALYLCASSPGGSEKLFFGSGTQLSVL.

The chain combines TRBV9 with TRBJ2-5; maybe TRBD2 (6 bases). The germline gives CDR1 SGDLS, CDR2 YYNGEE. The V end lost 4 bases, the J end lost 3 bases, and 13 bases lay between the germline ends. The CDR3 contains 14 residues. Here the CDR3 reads CASSPRLAEETQYF. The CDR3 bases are TGTGCCAGCAGCCCCCGGTTAGCGGAAGAGACCCAGTACTTC. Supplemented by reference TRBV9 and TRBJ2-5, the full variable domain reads DSGVTQTPKHLITATGQRVTLRCSPRSGDLSVYWYQQSLDQGLQFLIQYYNGEERAKGNILERFSAQQFPDLHSELNLSSLELGDSALYFCASSPRLAEETQYFGPGTRLLVL.

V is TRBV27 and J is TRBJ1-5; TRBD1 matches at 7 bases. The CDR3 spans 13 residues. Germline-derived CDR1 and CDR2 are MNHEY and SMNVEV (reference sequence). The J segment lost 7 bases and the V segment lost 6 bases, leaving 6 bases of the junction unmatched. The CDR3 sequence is CASSDRVKQPQHF. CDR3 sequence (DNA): TGTGCCAGCAGCGACAGGGTTAAACAGCCCCAGCATTTT.

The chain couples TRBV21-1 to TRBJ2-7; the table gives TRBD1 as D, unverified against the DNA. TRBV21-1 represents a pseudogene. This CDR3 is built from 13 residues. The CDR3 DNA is TGTGCCAGCAGCAACCGGGACATTTACGAGCAGTACTTC. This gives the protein CASSNRDIYEQYF.

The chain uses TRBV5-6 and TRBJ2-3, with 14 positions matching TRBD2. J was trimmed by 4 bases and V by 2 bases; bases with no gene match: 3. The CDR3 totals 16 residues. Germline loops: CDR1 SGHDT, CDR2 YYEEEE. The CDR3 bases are TGTGCCAGCAGCTTTCGACTAGCGGGGGGGCCAGATACGCAGTATTTT. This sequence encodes CASSFRLAGGPDTQYF.

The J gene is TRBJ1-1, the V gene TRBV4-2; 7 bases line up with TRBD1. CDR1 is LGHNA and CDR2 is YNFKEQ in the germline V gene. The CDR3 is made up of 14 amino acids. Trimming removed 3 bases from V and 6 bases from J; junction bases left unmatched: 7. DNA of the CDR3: TGTGCCAGCAGCCATCCACAGGGGTGGGCTGAAGCTTTCTTT. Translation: CASSHPQGWAEAFF.

Here the CDR3 reads CASSPWGGGETQYF. The CDR3 DNA follows: TGTGCCAGCAGTCCTTGGGGGGGCGGGGAGACCCAGTACTTC. J is TRBJ2-5 and V is TRBV7-2, with D perhaps matching TRBD2 (7 bases). CDR1 and CDR2 from the germline V gene are SGHTA and FQGNSA. V shed 6 bases and J shed 5 bases, with 16 bases lying between them. The CDR3 consists of 14 residues.

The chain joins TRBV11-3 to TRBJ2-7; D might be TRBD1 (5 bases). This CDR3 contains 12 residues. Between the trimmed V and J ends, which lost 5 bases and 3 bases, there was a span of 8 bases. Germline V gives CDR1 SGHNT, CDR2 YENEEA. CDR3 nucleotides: TGTGCCAGCAGCCAGGGAAGCTACGAGCAGTACTTC. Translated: CASSQGSYEQYF.

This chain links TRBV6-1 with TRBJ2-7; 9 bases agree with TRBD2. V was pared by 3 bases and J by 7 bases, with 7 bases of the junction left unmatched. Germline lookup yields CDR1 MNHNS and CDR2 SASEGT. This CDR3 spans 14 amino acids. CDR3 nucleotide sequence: TGTGCCAGCAGTGACGTAGCGGGAGTACGGGAGCAGTACTTC. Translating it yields CASSDVAGVREQYF.

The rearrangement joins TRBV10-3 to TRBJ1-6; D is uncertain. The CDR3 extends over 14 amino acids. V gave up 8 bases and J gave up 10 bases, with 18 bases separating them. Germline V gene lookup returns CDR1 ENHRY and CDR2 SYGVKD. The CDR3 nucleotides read TGTGCCATCGCCGTGGATTTCGTCGGGTCACCCCTCCACTTT. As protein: CAIAVDFVGSPLHF.

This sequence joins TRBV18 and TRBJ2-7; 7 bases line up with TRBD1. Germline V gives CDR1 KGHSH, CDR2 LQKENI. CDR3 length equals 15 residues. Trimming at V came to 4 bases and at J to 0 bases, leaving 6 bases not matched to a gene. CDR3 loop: CASSLTGASSYEQYF. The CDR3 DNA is TGTGCCAGCTCACTCACAGGGGCCAGCTCCTACGAGCAGTACTTC.

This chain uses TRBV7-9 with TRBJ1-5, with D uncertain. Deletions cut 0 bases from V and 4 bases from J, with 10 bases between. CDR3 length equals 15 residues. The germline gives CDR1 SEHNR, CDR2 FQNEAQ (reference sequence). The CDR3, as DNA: TGTGCCAGCAGCTTAGCGGGCAGACCTAATCAGCCCCAGCATTTT. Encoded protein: CASSLAGRPNQPQHF.

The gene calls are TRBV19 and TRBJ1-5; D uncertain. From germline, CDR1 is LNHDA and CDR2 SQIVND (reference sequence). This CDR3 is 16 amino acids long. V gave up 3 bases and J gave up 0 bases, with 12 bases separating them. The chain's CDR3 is CASSIATAYSNQPQHF. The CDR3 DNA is TGTGCCAGTAGTATCGCTACCGCTTATAGCAATCAGCCCCAGCATTTT. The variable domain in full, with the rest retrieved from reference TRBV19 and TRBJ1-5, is DGGITQSPKYLFRKEGQNVTLSCEQNLNHDAMYWYRQDPGQGLRLIYYSQIVNDFQKGDIAEGYSVSREKKESFPLTVTSAQKNPTAFYLCASSIATAYSNQPQHFGDGTRLSIL.

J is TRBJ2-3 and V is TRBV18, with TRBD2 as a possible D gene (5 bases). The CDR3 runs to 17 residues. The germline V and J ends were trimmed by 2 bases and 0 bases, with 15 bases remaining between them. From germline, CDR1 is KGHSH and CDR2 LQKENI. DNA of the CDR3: TGTGCCAGCTCACCAAATTCCGGGGAGCATAGCACAGATACGCAGTATTTT. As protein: CASSPNSGEHSTDTQYF.

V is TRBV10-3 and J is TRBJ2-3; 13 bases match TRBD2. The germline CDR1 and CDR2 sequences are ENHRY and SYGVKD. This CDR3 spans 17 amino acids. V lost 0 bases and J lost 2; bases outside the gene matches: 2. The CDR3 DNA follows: TGTGCCATCAGTGAGTCCACTAGCGGGAGGGTCACAGATACGCAGTATTTT. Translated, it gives CAISESTSGRVTDTQYF.

As DNA, the CDR3 is TGTGCAGTCGCGGGCGGGTCAACCTACGAGCAGTACTTC. Residues: CAVAGGSTYEQYF. V is TRBV2 and J is TRBJ2-7, with D perhaps TRBD2 (5 bases). The CDR3 is 13 residues long. CDR1 SNHLY and CDR2 FYNNEI come from the germline V gene. The complete variable domain, with remaining parts taken from reference TRBV2 and TRBJ2-7, reads EPEVTQTPSHQVTQMGQEVILRCVPISNHLYFYWYRQILGQKVEFLVSFYNNEISEKSEIFDDQFSVERPDGSNFTLKIRSTKLEDSAMYFCAVAGGSTYEQYFGPGTRLTVT.

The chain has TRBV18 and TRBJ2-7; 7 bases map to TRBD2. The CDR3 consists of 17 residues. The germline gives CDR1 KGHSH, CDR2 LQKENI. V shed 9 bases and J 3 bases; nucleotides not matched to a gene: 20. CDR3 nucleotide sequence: TGTGCCAGTAGCAGGGCCAAGTCGGCGGGAGTGGGCTACGAGCAGTACTTC. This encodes CASSRAKSAGVGYEQYF.

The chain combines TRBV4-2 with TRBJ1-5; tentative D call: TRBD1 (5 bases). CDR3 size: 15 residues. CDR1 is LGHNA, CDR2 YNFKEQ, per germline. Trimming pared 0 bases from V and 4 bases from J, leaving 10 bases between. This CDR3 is CASSQDDRQNQPQHF. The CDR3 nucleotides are TGTGCCAGCAGCCAAGACGACAGACAGAATCAGCCCCAGCATTTT.

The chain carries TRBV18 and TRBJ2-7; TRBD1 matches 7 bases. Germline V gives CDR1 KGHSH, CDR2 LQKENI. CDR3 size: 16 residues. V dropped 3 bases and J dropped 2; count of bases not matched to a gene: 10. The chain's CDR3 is CASSPSAGTEAYEQYF. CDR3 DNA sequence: TGTGCCAGCTCACCCTCAGCCGGGACAGAGGCCTACGAGCAGTACTTC.

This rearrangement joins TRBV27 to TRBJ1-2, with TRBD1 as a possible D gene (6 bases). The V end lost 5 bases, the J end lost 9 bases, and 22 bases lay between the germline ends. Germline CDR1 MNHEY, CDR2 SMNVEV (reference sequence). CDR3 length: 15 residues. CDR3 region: CASSALDSFRLRYTF. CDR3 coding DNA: TGTGCCAGCAGTGCCTTGGACAGTTTTCGACTGCGCTACACCTTC.